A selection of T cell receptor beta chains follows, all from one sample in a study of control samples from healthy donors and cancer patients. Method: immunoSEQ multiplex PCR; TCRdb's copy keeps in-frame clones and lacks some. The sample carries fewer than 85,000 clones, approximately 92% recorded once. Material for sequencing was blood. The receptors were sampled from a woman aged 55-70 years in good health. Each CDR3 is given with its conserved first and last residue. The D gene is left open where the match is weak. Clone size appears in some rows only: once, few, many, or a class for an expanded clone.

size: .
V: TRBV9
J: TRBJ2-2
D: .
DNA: TGTGCCAGCAGCGTAGTCGGCGGGGTTAGCGGGGAGCTGTTTTTT
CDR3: CASSVVGGVSGELFF

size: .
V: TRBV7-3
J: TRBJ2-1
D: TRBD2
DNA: TGTGCCAGCAGCTTAGAGATACGGCGGGAGCGTTACAATGAGCAGTTCTTC
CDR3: CASSLEIRRERYNEQFF

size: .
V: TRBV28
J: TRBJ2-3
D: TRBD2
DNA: TGTGCCAGCAGTCCTACCCCAGGGCGGGAGACAGATACGCAGTATTTT
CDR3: CASSPTPGRETDTQYF

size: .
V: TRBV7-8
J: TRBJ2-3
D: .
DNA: TGTGCCAGCAGCTTAGCTGTCGGGAGAGGGAGGGATACGCAGTATTTT
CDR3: CASSLAVGRGRDTQYF

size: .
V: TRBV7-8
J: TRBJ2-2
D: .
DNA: TGTGCCAGCAGCTTACCGACCTACACCGGGGAGCTGTTTTTT
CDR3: CASSLPTYTGELFF

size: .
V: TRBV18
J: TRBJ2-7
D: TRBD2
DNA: TGTGCCAGCTCACCACCTGGGACTAGCGGGACCTACGAGCAGTACTTC
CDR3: CASSPPGTSGTYEQYF

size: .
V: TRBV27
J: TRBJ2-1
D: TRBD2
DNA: TGTGCCAGCAGTTCGCGGGGGTCGGACAATGAGCAGTTCTTC
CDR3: CASSSRGSDNEQFF

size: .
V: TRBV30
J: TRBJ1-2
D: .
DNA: TGTGCCTGGAGTATGCCACGGGGGACATCCTATGGCTACACCTTC
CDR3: CAWSMPRGTSYGYTF

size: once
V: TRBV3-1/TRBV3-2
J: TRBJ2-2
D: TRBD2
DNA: TGTGCCAGCAACCGAGGACTAGCGGGAGTCCGTACCGGGGAGCTGTTTTTT
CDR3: CASNRGLAGVRTGELFF

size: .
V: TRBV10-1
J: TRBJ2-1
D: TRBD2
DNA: TGCGCCAGCAGTGCCGCGGGAGGCCGCTACAATGAGCAGTTCTTC
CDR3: CASSAAGGRYNEQFF

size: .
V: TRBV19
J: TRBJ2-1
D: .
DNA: TGTGCCAGTAGTACCCGAGCGCCCCGGGAGCACAATGAGCAGTTCTTC
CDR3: CASSTRAPREHNEQFF

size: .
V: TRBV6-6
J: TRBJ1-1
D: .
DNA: TGTGCCAGCAGCCCGAAGGGGTTAGGGACTGAAGCTTTCTTT
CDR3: CASSPKGLGTEAFF

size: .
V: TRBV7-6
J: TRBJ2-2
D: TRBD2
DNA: TGTGCCAGCAGCTCTCAAGCGGGAGTCGGGGCCGGGGAGCTGTTTTTT
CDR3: CASSSQAGVGAGELFF

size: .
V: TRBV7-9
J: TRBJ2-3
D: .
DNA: TGTGCCAGCAGCTTAGTCCCTCTAGTAATCCACACAGATACGCAGTATTTT
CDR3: CASSLVPLVIHTDTQYF

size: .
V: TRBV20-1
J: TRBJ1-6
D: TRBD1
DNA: TGCAGTGCTCCTGGACAGGGCGGGATTCACTTT
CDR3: CSAPGQGGIHF

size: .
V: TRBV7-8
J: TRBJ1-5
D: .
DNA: TGTGCCAGCAGCTTAGTGGAGGGGGGATTCAATCAGCCCCAGCATTTT
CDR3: CASSLVEGGFNQPQHF

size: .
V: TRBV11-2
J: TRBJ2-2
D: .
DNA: TGTGCCAGCAGCGGGAGTCTCGCGGCCCGCGGGGAGCTGTTTTTT
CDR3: CASSGSLAARGELFF

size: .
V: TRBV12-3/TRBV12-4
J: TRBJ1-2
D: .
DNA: TGTGCCAGCAGTTCCGGGCTACTCTATGGCTACACCTTC
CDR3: CASSSGLLYGYTF

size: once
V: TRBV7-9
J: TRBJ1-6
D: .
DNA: TGTGCCAGCAGCCCACGGGGGGGAGGGACTAATTCACCCCTCCACTTT
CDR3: CASSPRGGGTNSPLHF

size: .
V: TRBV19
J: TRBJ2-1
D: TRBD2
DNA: TGTGCCAGTAGTATCGCTAGCGGGAATGTAAATGAGCAGTTCTTC
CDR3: CASSIASGNVNEQFF

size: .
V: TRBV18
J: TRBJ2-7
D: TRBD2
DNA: TGTGCCAGCTCACCTCAATCCGGGACTAGCATATACGAGCAGTACTTC
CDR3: CASSPQSGTSIYEQYF

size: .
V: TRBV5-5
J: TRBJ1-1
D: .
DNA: TGTGCCAGCAGCATAAAACGGGACGGGGGTATGTCTGAAGCTTTCTTT
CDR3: CASSIKRDGGMSEAFF

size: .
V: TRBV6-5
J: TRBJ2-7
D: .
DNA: TGTGCCAGCAGTTACCAGGGGGGCCCCTACGAGCAGTACTTC
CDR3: CASSYQGGPYEQYF

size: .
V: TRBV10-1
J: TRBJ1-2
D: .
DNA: TGCGCCAGCAGAAACTCAGGGAGTCTTTTCTTC
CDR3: CASRNSGSLFF

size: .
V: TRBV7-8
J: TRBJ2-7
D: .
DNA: TGTGCCAGCAGCTTACTGGAGGGGTCATCCTACGAGCAGTACTTC
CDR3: CASSLLEGSSYEQYF

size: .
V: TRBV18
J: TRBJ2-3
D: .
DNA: TGTGCCAGCTCACCAGGTCTCGGCGGGGCCACAGATACGCAGTATTTT
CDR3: CASSPGLGGATDTQYF

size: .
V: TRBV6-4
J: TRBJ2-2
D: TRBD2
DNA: TGTGCCAGCAGCGAGGGGACTAGCGGCGAATTCCACACCGGGGAGCTGTTTTTT
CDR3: CASSEGTSGEFHTGELFF

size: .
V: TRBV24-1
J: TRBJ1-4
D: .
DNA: TGTGCCACCAGTGATGAGGGAAAACTGTTTTTT
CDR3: CATSDEGKLFF

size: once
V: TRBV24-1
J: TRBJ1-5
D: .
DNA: TGTGCCACCAGTGATCCGGATCAGCCCCAGCATTTT
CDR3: CATSDPDQPQHF

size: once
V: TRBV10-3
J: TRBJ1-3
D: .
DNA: TGTGCCATCAGTGAGTCAGACTCTGGAAACACCATATATTTT
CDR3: CAISESDSGNTIYF

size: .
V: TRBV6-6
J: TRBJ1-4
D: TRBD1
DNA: TGTGCCAGCAGCTACAGGACCGGGACAGGGGGCACGGGACGTAATGAAAAACTGTTTTTT
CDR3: CASSYRTGTGGTGRNEKLFF

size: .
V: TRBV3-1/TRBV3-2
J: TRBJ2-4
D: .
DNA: TGTGCCAGCAGCCAAGGTTGGGGGGTAAAAAACATTCAGTACTTC
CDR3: CASSQGWGVKNIQYF

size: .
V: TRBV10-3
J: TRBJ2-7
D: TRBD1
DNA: TGTGCCATCAGTGAATCAGGGGGACAACCTAACGAGCAGTACTTC
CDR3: CAISESGGQPNEQYF

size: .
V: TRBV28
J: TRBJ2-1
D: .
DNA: TGTGCCAGCAGTTTAGCCCAGGGCGGGATCGATGAGCAGTTCTTC
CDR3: CASSLAQGGIDEQFF

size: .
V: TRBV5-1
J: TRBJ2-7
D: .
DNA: TGCGCCAGCAGCCCTTGGGCCGGGACCGGCTCCTACGAGCAGTACTTC
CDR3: CASSPWAGTGSYEQYF

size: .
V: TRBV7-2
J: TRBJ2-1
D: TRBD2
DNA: TGTGCCAGCAGCTCACTAGCGGGAGCCAGCGGCAATGAGCAGTTCTTC
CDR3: CASSSLAGASGNEQFF

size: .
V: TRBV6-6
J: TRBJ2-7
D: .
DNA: TGTGCCAGCAGTCCCCCCATATTTTCGGGTAGACACTACGAGCAGTACTTC
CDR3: CASSPPIFSGRHYEQYF

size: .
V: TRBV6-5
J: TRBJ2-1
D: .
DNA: TGTGCCAGCAGAGCACTAAGGAGGGTGCCTGAGCAGTTCTTC
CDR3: CASRALRRVPEQFF

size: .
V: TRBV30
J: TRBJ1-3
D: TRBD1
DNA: TGTGCCTGGAGCCGCAGGACAGGTTCTGGAAACACCATATATTTT
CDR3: CAWSRRTGSGNTIYF

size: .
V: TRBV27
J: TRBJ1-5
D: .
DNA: TGTGCCAGCAGTTTATCGGCGGGGGTTCAGCCCCAGCATTTT
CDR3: CASSLSAGVQPQHF

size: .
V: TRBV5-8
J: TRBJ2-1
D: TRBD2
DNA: TGTGCCAGCAGCTTGACCCACGGGAGGGGTCGCCGGGTAAATGAGCAGTTCTTC
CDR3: CASSLTHGRGRRVNEQFF